This T cell receptor (beta chain) was identified in a study of blood T cell repertoires in COVID-19. Study in general: Sites across the United States, Italy and Spain contributed samples from acute and convalescent COVID-19.

CDR1 is SQVTM, CDR2 ANQGSEA, per germline. CDR3 length: 12 residues. V was cut by 6 bases and J by 2 bases, with 8 bases left in between. Repertoires were generated with immunoSEQ multiplex PCR, while TCRdb's copy carries only in-frame clones and drops some. The sample contains some 220,000 clones, around 90% of which appear only once. The gene calls are TRBV29-1 and TRBJ1-3; D gene unclear. This sequence originates from a woman between 18 and 29 years old who had recovered from COVID-19. Source material: peripheral blood. CDR3 region: CSVGGAGNTIYF. CDR3 coding DNA: TGCAGCGTGGGAGGTGCTGGAAACACCATATATTTT.